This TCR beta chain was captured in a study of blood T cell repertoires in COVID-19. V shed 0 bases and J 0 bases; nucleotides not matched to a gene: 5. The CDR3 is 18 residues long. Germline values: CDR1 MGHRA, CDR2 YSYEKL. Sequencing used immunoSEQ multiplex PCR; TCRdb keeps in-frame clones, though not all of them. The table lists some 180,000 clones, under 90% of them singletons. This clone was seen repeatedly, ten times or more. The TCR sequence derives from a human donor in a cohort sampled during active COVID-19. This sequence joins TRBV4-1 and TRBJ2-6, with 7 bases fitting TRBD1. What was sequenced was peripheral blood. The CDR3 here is CASSQDGQASSGANVLTF. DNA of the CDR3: TGCGCCAGCAGCCAAGATGGACAGGCTAGCTCTGGGGCCAACGTCCTGACTTTC.